This entry describes one TCR beta chain. What it binds is not known. This record comes from a study of OX40 agonist ivuxolimab in advanced cancers. As for the study in general: Earlier treatment with anti-PD-1, anti-PD-L1 or anti-CTLA-4 was permitted, and less than 50% had received some.

This CDR3 has 14 residues. The germline CDR1 and CDR2 sequences are SGDLS and YYNGEE. V gave up 2 bases and J gave up 4 bases; unmatched junction bases: 3. Study conclusions and caveats: Expanded clones tended on average to be more numerous among CD8+ T cells than CD4+. Clonal expansion was seen in CD4+ and CD8+ blood T cells by week 6 at 0.1 to 3.0 mg/kg.

Clones were read by immunoSEQ multiplex PCR, and TCRdb kept only the in-frame ones, dropping some. The top ten hold 2.3% of the sample, which has about 82,000 clones, 91% seen once. Patients had blood sampled at baseline and again on cycle 4 day 1 and cycle 7 day 1. The receptor comes from an adult with an advanced solid tumor such as melanoma, head and neck, liver or kidney cancer. The chain is built from TRBV9 and TRBJ2-3; 8 nucleotides match TRBD1. The sample was CD4+ or CD8+ T cells sorted from blood, taken in a trial of the OX40 agonist ivuxolimab. DNA for the CDR3: TGTGCCAGCAGCGTTCAGGGGGCCTCAGATACGCAGTATTTT. Translating it yields CASSVQGASDTQYF.